Below are 6 T cell receptor beta chains sequenced from a single sample in a study of T cell responses to AZD1222 COVID-19 vaccine (dated by TCRdb to about 2021). The protocol used for the library was the immunoSEQ multiplex PCR assay. In its TCRdb copy, this immuneACCESS table keeps in-frame sequences only and misses some clones. Where compared with another copy, unresolved V genes explain less than half of these, and the others have no known cause. Present in this sample are over 150,000 clones, roughly 92% of which were seen just once. The top ten constitute around 1.5% of the sample. The sample's time point, from its label and the paper: baseline before first vaccination. The sample here was peripheral blood, taken on day 0 of AZD1222 vaccination. Every receptor here comes from an adult in good health.

The V call is TRBV4-3, the J call TRBJ2-2; D ambiguous. Germline values: CDR1 LGHNA, CDR2 YSLEER. This CDR3 region has 17 residues. Trimming removed 1 base at V and 0 bases at J, with 12 bases between. Here the CDR3 reads CASSQVVAETNTGELFF. The CDR3 DNA reads TGCGCCAGCAGCCAAGTAGTCGCCGAAACGAACACCGGGGAGCTGTTTTTT.

The CDR3 reads CASSYYGRAFF. The CDR3 nucleotides read TGTGCCAGCAGTTACTACGGGAGGGCTTTCTTT. The rearrangement uses TRBV6-5 and TRBJ1-1; D is uncertain. Germline loops: CDR1 MNHEY, CDR2 SVGAGI. The CDR3 has 11 amino acids. The V end lost 1 base, the J end lost 11 bases, and 8 bases lay between the germline ends.

The chain uses TRBV29-1 and TRBJ2-3; D is possibly TRBD2 (5 bases). The CDR3 sequence is 14 residues long. V was trimmed by 8 bases and J by 12 bases, leaving 27 bases between them. The germline gives CDR1 SQVTM, CDR2 ANQGSEA. CDR3 residues: CSIRWTGRSEFQYF. The DNA for the CDR3 is TGCAGCATCCGATGGACTGGTCGTAGTGAGTTTCAGTATTTT.

The rearrangement uses TRBV12-5 and TRBJ2-1; no firm D call. This CDR3 has 13 residues. The germline CDR1 and CDR2 sequences are LGHNT and FRNRAP. Trimming removed 0 bases from V and 5 bases from J, with 5 bases in between. Here the CDR3 reads CASGLVLHNEQFF. The CDR3 nucleotides read TGTGCTAGTGGTTTGGTTTTACACAATGAGCAGTTCTTC.

This chain links TRBV7-2 with TRBJ2-7; D is perhaps TRBD1 (6 bases). The germline V gene has CDR1 SGHTA and CDR2 FQGNSA. The V and J ends lost 0 bases and 5 bases respectively, with 17 bases between them. The CDR3 consists of 16 residues. The DNA for the CDR3 is TGTGCCAGCAGCTTAGCGTACACCAGGGGCGCAAACGAGCAGTACTTC. The encoded protein is CASSLAYTRGANEQYF.

With respect to this clone: One junction end disagrees with the germline gene, perhaps due to a read error. The gene calls are TRBV7-9 and TRBJ2-7, with D unclear. CDR3 length: 14 residues. The germline V gene encodes CDR1 SEHNR and CDR2 FQNEAQ (reference sequence). The CDR3 reads CASSLVTTSSEQYF. The CDR3 nucleotides are TGTGCCAGCAGCTTAGTCACGACATCCTCCGAGCAGTACTTC.